The next 10 T cell receptor beta chains were all read from a single sample in a study of T cells after yellow fever vaccination. TCRdb redid the calling of the 5' RACE reads with MiXCR, one entry per CDR3 protein. The sample includes roughly 150,000 distinct CDR3 sequences, 7% to 9% of them seen just once. This material consisted of CD4+ T cells sorted from PBMCs, taken 5 days after the yellow fever booster vaccination. The receptors come from a man aged 25-40 years who received the YFV17D yellow fever vaccine.

This clonotype was counted many times. The chain carries TRBV12-3 or TRBV12-4 and TRBJ2-5; 8 bases align to TRBD2. The CDR3 length is 13 residues. Unmatched junction bases numbered 6, after V lost 3 bases and J lost 9 bases. CDR3 sequence reads: CASSFDQRESQYF. The DNA for the CDR3 is TGTGCCAGCAGTTTTGATCAGCGGGAGTCCCAGTACTTC.

This clonotype showed up many times. The chain recombines TRBV9 with TRBJ2-1; weak D call: TRBD2 (6 bases). The CDR3 spans 15 residues. Germline assignment: CDR1 SGDLS and CDR2 YYNGEE. V lost 3 bases and J 2 bases, leaving 12 bases between the germline ends. CDR3 in DNA: TGTGCCAGCAGCGAAGGGGTAGCGGCCTACAATGAGCAGTTCTTC. Translated, it gives CASSEGVAAYNEQFF.

This clonotype occurred many times. At one boundary the junction diverges from the germline segment, which might be a read error. This chain connects TRBV11-2 to TRBJ2-1; 12 bases line up with TRBD2. The CDR3 spans 13 residues. The germline gives CDR1 SGHAT, CDR2 FQNNGV. The CDR3 region is CASSFLASGGAVF. The DNA of the CDR3 is TGTGCCAGCAGCTTTTTGGCTAGCGGGGGGGCGGTCTTC.

In its sample, this clonotype was seen many times. J is TRBJ2-1 and V is TRBV6-2 or TRBV6-3; tentatively, D is TRBD2 (6 bases). Germline CDR1 MNHEY, CDR2 SVGEGT. V was trimmed by 0 bases and J by 8 bases, leaving 20 bases between them. The CDR3 is 17 residues long. The CDR3 sequence is CASSYSGWGVSKDEQFF. CDR3 nucleotide sequence: TGTGCCAGCAGTTACTCGGGATGGGGGGTATCGAAGGATGAGCAGTTCTTC.

This clonotype was detected many times. CDR3 DNA: TGCGCCAGCAGCTTGGAGCCCATATCCGGGACGACTGGAAACACCATATATTTT. Translation: CASSLEPISGTTGNTIYF. V gene TRBV5-1 combines with J gene TRBJ1-3; TRBD1 might be the D (5 bases). Germline V gene sequence: CDR1 SGHRS, CDR2 YFSETQ. Between the trimmed V and J ends, which lost 0 bases and 2 bases, there was a span of 18 bases. This CDR3 contains 18 residues. Combining the CDR3 with reference TRBV5-1 and TRBJ1-3 gives the whole variable domain KAGVTQTPRYLIKTRGQQVTLSCSPISGHRSVSWYQQTPGQGLQFLFEYFSETQRNKGNFPGRFSGRQFSNSRSEMNVSTLELGDSALYLCASSLEPISGTTGNTIYFGEGSWLTVV.

The gene calls are TRBV18 and TRBJ2-1; D gene uncertain. The CDR3 contains 14 residues. The V and J ends lost 0 bases and 5 bases respectively, with 8 bases between them. Germline CDR1 reads KGHSH; CDR2 reads LQKENI. The CDR3 protein is CASSPPLQHNEQFF. DNA of the CDR3: TGTGCCAGCTCACCACCGTTACAGCACAATGAGCAGTTCTTC.

This clonotype has ten or more counts. This chain connects TRBV28 to TRBJ2-5; D not certain. Trimming removed 6 bases at V and 5 bases at J, with 4 bases between. Germline V gives CDR1 MDHEN, CDR2 SYDVKM. The length of the CDR3 is 10 residues. The CDR3: CASSRETQYF. The DNA of the CDR3 is TGTGCCAGCAGCAGGGAGACCCAGTACTTC. The whole variable domain, remainder taken from reference TRBV28 and TRBJ2-5, is DVKVTQSSRYLVKRTGEKVFLECVQDMDHENMFWYRQDPGLGLRLIYFSYDVKMKEKGDIPEGYSVSREKKERFSLILESASTNQTSMYLCASSRETQYFGPGTRLLVL.

On this clonotype itself: A read error may be the cause here, since a much bigger clone is one base away. The CDR3 DNA sequence: TGCAGCGTTGTCGCAGGGACCCATCAGCCCCAGCATTTT. This gives the protein CSVVAGTHQPQHF. This rearrangement joins TRBV29-1 to TRBJ1-5; D possibly corresponds to TRBD1 (5 bases). This CDR3 has 13 amino acids. Trimming stripped 4 bases from V and 5 bases from J, with 12 bases between. Germline loops: CDR1 SQVTM, CDR2 ANQGSEA.

In this sample, this clonotype turned up a few times. The V gene is TRBV27, the J gene TRBJ2-4; D not resolved. Germline CDR1 reads MNHEY; CDR2 reads SMNVEV (reference sequence). CDR3 length: 14 residues. Trimming pared 3 bases from V and 6 bases from J, leaving 12 bases between. The CDR3 reads CASSLVGFGNIQYF. DNA of the CDR3: TGTGCCAGCAGTTTGGTGGGGTTCGGAAACATTCAGTACTTC.

This clonotype has a single count. The J gene is TRBJ2-5, the V gene TRBV7-2; D is unclear. The CDR3 covers 15 residues. The germline V gene has CDR1 SGHTA and CDR2 FQGNSA. Trimming took 0 bases from V and 5 from J, leaving 13 bases between them. CDR3 sequence (DNA): TGTGCCAGCAGCTTAGCTTCCCTCGCGGACGAGACCCAGTACTTC. It translates to CASSLASLADETQYF.